This TCR beta chain originates from a study of cytomegalovirus exposure and HLA in healthy donors (dated by TCRdb to about 2017). For context, the study as a whole: An earlier analysis of 587 of the donors reported about 260 Gb of sequence data and roughly 120 million unique TCR beta sequences obtained from around 190 million T cells. The study combined high-throughput TCR immunosequencing, statistical association of individual TCRs with disease status, and machine learning to predict cytomegalovirus infection status. Several DR-DQ haplotypes were handled as single units for association and clustering because linkage in the cohort was strong. Donor age, sex, ethnicity and CMV serostatus were collected together with the repertoire data. Rather than drawing on any new phenotypic data, the later analysis identified candidate immune exposures from TCR beta sequences and the way those sequences occurred across donors. To study patterns of TCR occurrence, a later analysis re-analyzed previously published TCR beta repertoires from more than 550 donors and added high-resolution HLA genotyping. An early release that covered roughly 600 HLA-typed donors contained 300 to 350 gigabases of sequencing data and roughly 84 million unique TCR sequences. Genome-wide SNP genotypes for about 65% of the roughly 670 donors were used in a later genetic analysis, which treated that subset as a discovery cohort. The study profiled the T cell repertoires of fewer than 850 subjects by immunosequencing and related them to cytomegalovirus serostatus. The aim of the study was to test whether cataloging public T cell receptors could identify signatures of past pathogen exposure. The genetic ancestry cluster associated with self-reported Caucasian donors included about 84% of the approximately 400 genotyped donors. HLA typing covered class I and class II loci at four-digit resolution. The number of donors typed differed by locus, with roughly 620-640 for A, B, C, DRB1 and DQB1, around 520 for DQA1, over 600 for DPA1, and about 450 for DPB1. To decide whether each TCR beta V gene segment behaved as functional or pseudogenic, an earlier analysis of several hundred of the donors relied on high-throughput TCR beta sequencing. Among 398 genotyped donors of the cohort, an average of approximately 200,000 unique TCR beta nucleotide sequences was sequenced per donor, of which 15% to 20% were non-productive. All discovery cohort repertoires had been generated on a single sequencing platform. Besides the first cohort of 666 subjects, a separate validation cohort made up of 120 different subjects was used.

Note on this clone: It lacks a known antigen. The sample holds no much larger clone one base away, and base qualities are not on file.

Here is what the overall study found, with its caveats: The sequencing pipeline was judged likely to have produced a cluster of highly shared sequence variants as a technical artifact. In the study, approximately 150 TCR beta chains were listed as associated with cytomegalovirus. For the cohort, immune exposure information was limited to CMV serostatus. A few of the identified cytomegalovirus-associated TCR beta chains were confirmed in vitro to be specific for cytomegalovirus antigens. In an earlier analysis of 500 to 650 of the donors, most TCR beta V segments appeared in productive rearrangements about 87% or about 30% of the time, broadly matching IMGT annotations. A later analysis associated 16,951 TCR beta sequences with specific HLA alleles at a false discovery rate of 0.05. In a later analysis, TCR association rates were found to vary across HLA loci, with the most associated TCRs seen for DRB1 alleles and the fewest for HLA-C alleles. V-gene and J-gene trimming of TCR beta chains was associated with a missense DCLRE1C variant in a later genetic analysis, and the association was replicated in an independent cohort. In a later analysis, most CMV-associated TCR beta chains were found to appear HLA-restricted, with HLA associations seemingly driven largely by CMV exposure. A later analysis reported that several top co-occurrence clusters appeared linked to parvovirus B19, influenza, CMV and Epstein-Barr virus. Cytomegalovirus status was reported to be diagnosed by the classifier with high specificity and sensitivity in both the original and validation cohorts. In a later analysis, HLA-associated TCR beta chains were found to be more clonally expanded and to have lower generation probabilities than equally common non-associated chains. Correlated functional status among segregating V segments might be attributable to linkage disequilibrium, but an unknown experimental factor could not be ruled out. Because counts were too low, approximately 15 rarely observed V segments, including chromosome 9 orphons, were excluded from the earlier analysis of about 500 of the donors. Most TCR sequences were observed very rarely across donors, whereas some public TCRs were present in many individuals. Only TCR beta chains were sequenced in this cohort, and the absence of alpha or paired-chain data limited detectable features. Roughly uniform sequencing depth across donors was assumed in presence/absence analyses, although this assumption may not hold. Because HLA typing was missing for some donors at each locus, association tests included only the typed subset. A further reported finding was that TCR beta sequences accurately predicted the HLA-A and HLA-B alleles for most subjects in the first cohort. It was suggested by the authors that the approach could potentially be generalized to other disease states and immunological phenotypes. In a later genetic analysis, fewer N-insertions in productive TCRs were reported among donors in an Asian-associated ancestry cluster than the roughly 700-donor mean. When HLA alleles, especially DR and DQ, strongly co-occurred, TCR associations were difficult to assign to individual alleles.

The cohort comprised several hundred healthy bone marrow donors. Cohort members were all nominally healthy when sampled, although unrecorded immune exposures were likely present. The donor was CMV seronegative and belonged to the group of 352 seronegative cohort members. Every donor gave a peripheral blood sample, and the peripheral blood mononuclear cells from that sample were used for TCR beta sequencing. The Qiagen DNeasy Blood Extraction Kit was used to extract genomic DNA from the blood cell samples. Library generation was performed with the immunoSEQ multiplex PCR assay. For the multiplex PCR, a mixture combining 60 forward primers for TCR Vbeta segments and 13 reverse primers for TCR Jbeta segments was used. A multiplex PCR assay on genomic DNA amplified the CDR3 region of rearranged TCR beta genes. The Illumina HiSeq System was used to sequence the amplified TCR beta libraries as 87-base-pair reads. In the paper's pipeline: A later analysis tallied roughly 80 million unique TCR beta chains across the 700 or so repertoires, and about 12 million of those chains were shared by two or more donors. Raw reads were error-corrected and collapsed into unique sequences by a nearest-neighbor algorithm in which closely related sequences were merged to remove PCR and sequencing errors. Alignment of CDR3 sequences to IMGT reference sequences was used to assign V, D and J gene segments. Each retained sequence needed at least a six-nucleotide match to both a V gene segment and a J gene segment. Rearrangements were called productive when the CDR3 lacked stop codons and stayed in frame with V and J; all others were non-productive. CDR3 was defined according to IMGT convention as the region running from the second conserved V-encoded cysteine to the conserved J-encoded phenylalanine. Sequences without an unambiguous match to a single V gene segment were excluded from the earlier analysis of almost 600 of the donors. An earlier analysis of 500 to 600 of the donors classified V segments as functional when productive rearrangements were above 56.7% and as segregating when the standard deviation between donors was above 5%. To diagnose cytomegalovirus status from the catalog of TCR beta chain sequences, a statistical classification framework was built. In a later analysis, TCR nucleotide sequences were compared against IMGT/GENE-DB human TR gene sequences so that V and J genes could be assigned. In a later analysis, CDR3 sequences and most-parsimonious VDJ recombination scenarios were assigned using the TCRdist pipeline. In a later analysis, each TCR beta chain was defined by its CDR3 amino acid sequence together with its V-gene family, and reads without a unique V-gene family were excluded. As a way to deal with suspected cross-contamination and a sequencing artifact, a later analysis dropped more than 500 nucleotide sequences that were highly shared and had low generation probability. A later analysis calculated a clonal expansion index for each public chain from normalized within-repertoire ranks of inferred template counts. A later analysis computed generation probabilities with a VDJ recombination model fitted to out-of-frame rearrangements, and checked the results against IGoR. Hypergeometric tests were used in a later analysis to score TCR-TCR, TCR-HLA and TCR-CMV co-occurrence, with a repertoire-size bias correction applied to the TCR pairs. In a later analysis, false discovery rates were estimated by permuting HLA or CMV assignments 20 times. In a later analysis, co-occurring TCRs were grouped with DBSCAN, and TCRdist sequence similarity was added when clustering was performed within HLA-allele-positive subsets. Repertoires with fewer than 30,000 or more than 120,000 public chains, plus five repertoires with anomalous nucleotide sharing, were excluded from co-occurrence clustering. Imported from immuneACCESS, the table was reduced by TCRdb to in-frame sequences with V and J called. These copies leave out some clones; in studies compared against another copy, an unresolved V gene accounts for under half, and the cause of the remainder is not known. Clone size and V and J calls were adopted from that table, with D and trimming inferred from the DNA. This sample comprises about 110,000 clones, roughly 82% of them detected only once. 1.6% of the sample comes from the top ten.

The sequenced material came from PBMCs. The clonotype originates from a man aged 50-59 years in good health and CMV-seronegative.

The CDR3 protein: CASSLDLYMTFSGNTIYF. The nucleotides read TGTGCCAGCAGCTTAGATCTTTACATGACTTTCTCTGGAAACACCATATATTTT. The V gene is TRBV11-2 and the J gene is TRBJ1-3; confidence is insufficient to name the D gene. Trimming at the junction amounts to 0 bases on V and 0 bases on J, and the germline ends lie 15 bases apart. Reading from cysteine to phenylalanine, the CDR3 counts 18 amino acids. Kept here is only the CDR3 DNA, which spans 54 bases and is read in frame from base 1. Looking up the germline V gene yields CDR1 SGHAT and CDR2 FQNNGV. The full variable domain, with segments outside the CDR3 supplied by the reference TRBV11-2 and TRBJ1-3 proteins, appears as EAGVAQSPRYKIIEKRQSVAFWCNPISGHATLYWYQQILGQGPKLLIQFQNNGVVDDSQLPKDRFSAERLKGVDSTLKIQPAKLEDSAVYLCASSLDLYMTFSGNTIYFGEGSWLTVV.